This entry lists 26 T cell receptor beta chains sequenced from one sample in a study of PD-1 blockade in mismatch repair-deficient tumors. The table came from immunoSEQ multiplex PCR; TCRdb's copy has only in-frame clones and leaves some out. The table shows about 100,000 clones, with 82% occurring only once. The sample here was peripheral blood, taken approximately 36 weeks after starting pembrolizumab. These receptors were taken from an adult with mismatch repair-deficient cancer.

The rearrangement uses TRBV5-1 and TRBJ2-7; D perhaps matches TRBD1 (6 bases). V gave up 4 bases and J gave up 1 base, with 15 bases separating them. From germline, CDR1 is SGHRS and CDR2 YFSETQ. The CDR3 runs 15 residues. CDR3 nucleotide sequence: TGCGCCAGCAGCGTCAATACCGGGACATCCTACGAGCAGTACTTC. It is translated as CASSVNTGTSYEQYF.

The V gene is TRBV5-1, the J gene TRBJ2-1, with D tentatively TRBD1 (6 bases). Germline V gene sequence: CDR1 SGHRS, CDR2 YFSETQ. CDR3 size: 15 residues. Trimming took off 1 base at V and 8 bases at J, with 16 bases between the two ends. CDR3 amino acids: CASSLQGGPLDEQFF. The CDR3 DNA reads as TGCGCCAGCAGCTTGCAAGGGGGACCGTTGGATGAGCAGTTCTTC.

The chain recombines TRBV5-1 with TRBJ2-1, with 9 bases aligning to TRBD1. The CDR3 is 15 residues long. CDR1 SGHRS and CDR2 YFSETQ come from the germline V gene. J was trimmed by 5 bases and V by 5 bases; bases with no gene match: 8. In DNA form, the CDR3 reads TGCGCCAGCAGTCAACAGGGGGCGAGCGACAATGAGCAGTTCTTC. It yields the protein CASSQQGASDNEQFF.

This clone was found many times. This chain connects TRBV28 to TRBJ1-1, with D possibly matching TRBD1 (6 bases). With 7 bases removed from V and 0 bases from J, the gap between germline ends came to 12 bases. This CDR3 region has 14 residues. The germline V gene encodes CDR1 MDHEN and CDR2 SYDVKM. CDR3 sequence reads: CASTTTGLNTEAFF. Written as DNA, the CDR3 is TGTGCCAGCACCACGACAGGCCTGAACACTGAAGCTTTCTTT.

The CDR3: CASSRPGQGSYEQYF. The CDR3 DNA sequence: TGTGCCAGCAGCCGCCCGGGACAGGGATCCTACGAGCAGTACTTC. This chain uses TRBV25-1 with TRBJ2-7; 9 bases are a match to TRBD1. Germline CDR1 reads MGHDK; CDR2 reads SYGVNS. V lost 6 bases to trimming and J lost 1 base; unmatched junction nucleotides: 7. The CDR3 sequence is 15 residues long.

The rearrangement links TRBV7-2 to TRBJ2-3, with 9 bases matching TRBD2. The germline V gene has CDR1 SGHTA and CDR2 FQGNSA. The CDR3 contains 15 residues. The junction had 6 bases not matched to a gene; V was cut back by 5 bases and J by 3 bases. CDR3 bases: TGTGCCAGCAGCCTTCTAGCGGGAAGGACAGATACGCAGTATTTT. The encoded protein is CASSLLAGRTDTQYF.

As DNA, the CDR3 is TGTGCCAGCAGCTTCGGGAACAGGAGGACCGGGGAGCTGTTTTTT. Amino acid sequence: CASSFGNRRTGELFF. The chain joins TRBV5-4 to TRBJ2-2; D could derive from TRBD1 or TRBD2 (5 bases each). This CDR3 has 15 residues. Germline CDR1 is SGHNT and CDR2 is YYREEE (reference sequence). V was clipped by 2 bases and J by 5 bases, with 13 bases between them.

The chain employs TRBV28 and TRBJ2-4; D not certain. The CDR3 totals 13 residues. Trimming pared 2 bases from V and 8 bases from J, leaving 10 bases between. Per germline, CDR1 MDHEN and CDR2 SYDVKM. The CDR3 reads CASSLPRPDIQYF. The CDR3 DNA is TGTGCCAGCAGTTTACCCCGGCCGGACATTCAGTACTTC.

The chain couples TRBV6-5 to TRBJ2-5, with unresolved D. V lost 2 bases and J lost 5, with 12 bases in between. There are 14 residues in the CDR3. Germline CDR1 reads MNHEY; CDR2 reads SVGAGI. The chain's CDR3 is CASSYLPGQETQYF. CDR3 coding DNA: TGTGCCAGCAGTTACCTTCCGGGCCAGGAGACCCAGTACTTC.

The rearrangement uses TRBV7-2 and TRBJ2-7; weak D call: TRBD2 (6 bases). V dropped 0 bases and J dropped 4 bases, with 16 bases sitting between them. CDR1 is SGHTA and CDR2 is FQGNSA in the germline V gene. CDR3 size: 16 residues. CDR3: CASSLAVRGSEYEQYF. As DNA, the CDR3 is TGTGCCAGCAGCTTAGCGGTTCGGGGGAGTGAGTACGAGCAGTACTTC. The full variable domain, with the rest looked up from reference TRBV7-2 and TRBJ2-7, is GAGVSQSPSNKVTEKGKDVELRCDPISGHTALYWYRQSLGQGLEFLIYFQGNSAPDKSGLPSDRFSAERTGGSVSTLTIQRTQQEDSAVYLCASSLAVRGSEYEQYFGPGTRLTVT.

V usage is TRBV10-3 and J usage is TRBJ2-5; 12 nucleotides agree with TRBD2. This CDR3 has 13 residues. The germline V gene encodes CDR1 ENHRY and CDR2 SYGVKD. Trimming removed 10 bases from V and 5 bases from J; junction bases left unmatched: 5. CDR3 DNA sequence: TGTGCCACACGGACTAGCGGGAATGAGACCCAGTACTTC. Translation: CATRTSGNETQYF.

This chain connects TRBV5-4 to TRBJ2-3; 10 bases align to TRBD1. The CDR3 covers 14 residues. From germline, CDR1 is SGHNT and CDR2 YYREEE (reference sequence). V shed 5 bases, J shed 5 bases, and the junction held 5 bases outside the gene matches. The CDR3 nucleotides read TGTGCCAGCAGGACAGGGGGCTCGGTAGATACGCAGTATTTT. The encoded protein is CASRTGGSVDTQYF.

The chain links TRBV6-4 to TRBJ2-5, with D perhaps TRBD2 (7 bases). The germline V gene has CDR1 MRHNA and CDR2 SNTAGT. The CDR3 is 14 amino acids. V was trimmed by 7 bases and J by 3 bases, leaving 15 bases between them. The CDR3: CASTETGREETQYF. As DNA, the CDR3 is TGTGCCAGCACCGAAACAGGGAGGGAAGAGACCCAGTACTTC.

The chain carries TRBV13 and TRBJ1-3, with a weak D call TRBD1 (5 bases). V lost 5 bases and J 3 bases, leaving 17 bases between the germline ends. The germline CDR1 and CDR2 sequences are PRHDT and FYEKMQ (reference sequence). The CDR3 runs 16 residues. The CDR3 region has the DNA TGTGCCAGCAGCAAAGACCGACTGGGGGTTGGAAACACCATATATTTT. Its translation: CASSKDRLGVGNTIYF.

J is TRBJ2-2 and V is TRBV27; D is undetermined. The V end was cut by 8 bases, the J end by 3 bases, with 16 bases between. The CDR3 sequence is 15 residues long. CDR1 and CDR2 (germline): MNHEY, SMNVEV (reference sequence). In DNA, the CDR3 is TGTGCCAGCCGATTAACAGCCGCCTACACCGGGGAGCTGTTTTTT. It translates to CASRLTAAYTGELFF.

The chain links TRBV27 to TRBJ2-2; TRBD2 matches at 16 bases. Germline values: CDR1 MNHEY, CDR2 SMNVEV (reference sequence). Unmatched junction bases numbered 5, after V lost 7 bases and J lost 6 bases. The CDR3 contains 16 residues. The CDR3 DNA reads as TGTGCCAGCAAGGGACTAGCGGGAGGGCCAGCCGGGGAGCTGTTTTTT. As protein: CASKGLAGGPAGELFF.

V and J are TRBV30 and TRBJ1-1, with a tentative D call TRBD1 (5 bases). CDR3 length: 13 amino acids. Trimming removed 2 bases from V and 5 bases from J, with 12 bases in between. Germline CDR1 reads GTSNPN; CDR2 reads SVGIG (reference sequence). CDR3 nucleotide sequence: TGTGCCTGGAGTCACGGGGGAGGGACTGAAGCTTTCTTT. Translating gives CAWSHGGGTEAFF.

The chain employs TRBV11-3 and TRBJ1-1; D gene unclear. With 5 bases removed from V and 11 bases from J, the gap between germline ends came to 9 bases. The CDR3 extends over 10 amino acids. CDR1 and CDR2 from the germline V gene are SGHNT and YENEEA. The CDR3 region is CASSLREAFF. The CDR3 region has the DNA TGTGCCAGCAGCCTGAGGGAGGCTTTCTTT.

This clone has a handful of counts. This sequence joins TRBV30 and TRBJ2-1, with 7 bases aligning to TRBD1. Germline CDR1 GTSNPN, CDR2 SVGIG (reference sequence). This CDR3 contains 13 residues. V lost 2 bases and J lost 10; bases outside the gene matches: 8. CDR3 DNA: TGTGCCTGGAGTACCTCCGCAGGGGGAGAGCAGTTCTTC. Translated, it gives CAWSTSAGGEQFF.

The table lists this clone with a count of one. The gene calls are TRBV5-1 and TRBJ2-5, with D perhaps TRBD2 (6 bases). Germline V lookup: CDR1 SGHRS, CDR2 YFSETQ. The CDR3 spans 13 residues. Between the trimmed V and J ends, which lost 2 bases and 5 bases, there was a span of 10 bases. The CDR3 nucleotides are TGCGCCAGCAGCTTAGGGACTGGCGAGACCCAGTACTTC. Translating it yields CASSLGTGETQYF.

This chain joins TRBV2 and TRBJ2-2; 9 bases fit TRBD2. This CDR3 comprises 16 residues. After removal of 3 bases from V and 2 bases from J, the junction contained 4 bases not matched to a gene. Germline V gene sequence: CDR1 SNHLY, CDR2 FYNNEI. The DNA of the CDR3 is TGTGCCAGCAGTGATTTCCTAGCGGGAAACACCGGGGAGCTGTTTTTT. This sequence encodes CASSDFLAGNTGELFF. The full variable domain, with the rest looked up from reference TRBV2 and TRBJ2-2, is EPEVTQTPSHQVTQMGQEVILRCVPISNHLYFYWYRQILGQKVEFLVSFYNNEISEKSEIFDDQFSVERPDGSNFTLKIRSTKLEDSAMYFCASSDFLAGNTGELFFGEGSRLTVL.

The chain carries TRBV4-2 and TRBJ2-4; D is undetermined. V was shortened by 0 bases and J by 8 bases, with 11 bases between the two germline ends. The CDR3 totals 14 residues. Looked up from germline, CDR1 is LGHNA and CDR2 is YNFKEQ. CDR3 in DNA: TGTGCCAGCAGCCAAGAGCTCCTGCAGGACATTCAGTACTTC. Its protein is CASSQELLQDIQYF.

The CDR3 region has the DNA TGTGCCAGCAGCGGAACGGCAGCACCCAACAATGAGCAGTTCTTC. It specifies CASSGTAAPNNEQFF. The V gene is TRBV9, the J gene TRBJ2-1; D remains unclear. V lost 3 bases, J lost 5 bases, and 15 bases lay in between. Germline CDR1 reads SGDLS; CDR2 reads YYNGEE. The CDR3 is made up of 15 amino acids.

This clone was counted only a few times. The CDR3 nucleotides are TGCGCCAGCAGCCAAGAAGGCGGGCGTGGTCACAATGAGCAGTTCTTC. Translating it yields CASSQEGGRGHNEQFF. This chain links TRBV4-1 with TRBJ2-1; D is perhaps TRBD2 (5 bases). Trimming took off 0 bases at V and 5 bases at J, with 14 bases between the two ends. From germline, CDR1 is MGHRA and CDR2 YSYEKL. The CDR3 has 16 residues.

The gene calls are TRBV11-2 and TRBJ2-1, with 7 positions matching TRBD1. This CDR3 comprises 14 residues. CDR1 and CDR2 from the germline V gene are SGHAT and FQNNGV. The V segment lost 5 bases and the J segment 9 bases; nucleotides outside the gene matches: 10. For the CDR3, the DNA is TGTGCCAGCAGCACACTTTACAGGGGCGGTGAGCAGTTCTTC. Its translation: CASSTLYRGGEQFF.

This sequence joins TRBV15 and TRBJ2-1, with TRBD1 matching 7 bases. Germline lookup yields CDR1 LNHNV and CDR2 YYDKDF (reference sequence). The ends lost 5 bases at V and 7 bases at J; junction bases unmatched: 11. This CDR3 has 15 residues. The CDR3: CATSLYRGGVNEQFF. CDR3 sequence (DNA): TGTGCCACCAGCCTTTACAGGGGTGGCGTTAATGAGCAGTTCTTC.